This T cell receptor beta chain is drawn from a study of cytomegalovirus exposure and HLA in healthy donors. This clone has just a few counts. 13 Jbeta primers and 60 Vbeta primers were used for the PCR. Sequencing used immunoSEQ multiplex PCR; TCRdb keeps in-frame clones, though not all of them. Of 100,000 to 150,000 clones in the sample, around 80% are singletons; the top ten hold 0.95% to 1.5%. In nominal health when sampled, donors likely had unrecorded immune exposures nonetheless. The sample taken for sequencing was PBMCs. The TCR sequence derives from a female donor in good health and CMV-seronegative.

The CDR3 loop is CASSDRGGNSPLHF. CDR3 DNA sequence: TGTGCCAGCAGTGACAGGGGTGGGAATTCACCCCTCCACTTT. V and J are TRBV6-6 and TRBJ1-6, with 8 nucleotides matching TRBD1. This CDR3 region has 14 residues. With 5 bases clipped from V and 7 bases from J, the junction kept 4 bases outside the gene matches. Germline V gene data show CDR1 as MNHNY and CDR2 as SVGAGI (reference sequence).